This entry concerns a single T cell receptor (beta chain). These data come from a study of T cells expressing NK-cell markers. Germline V gene data show CDR1 as SGHRS and CDR2 as YFSETQ. The length of the CDR3 is 13 residues. TCRdb reworked the 5' RACE reads into one entry per CDR3 protein, no DNA. The sample totals about 260,000 distinct CDR3 sequences. Sequencing input: blood T cells: a sorted CD56 or NKG2C T cell subset, CD4+ or CD8+ T cells, or bulk PBMC T cells (not recorded which). The rearrangement uses TRBV5-1 and TRBJ1-2; TCRdb picks TRBD1, but there is no DNA to check that call. The receptor was derived from a man between 18 and 29 years old in good health. The CDR3 sequence is CASSSQGQGTGTF. The entire variable domain, with the rest obtained from reference TRBV5-1 and TRBJ1-2, is as follows: KAGVTQTPRYLIKTRGQQVTLSCSPISGHRSVSWYQQTPGQGLQFLFEYFSETQRNKGNFPGRFSGRQFSNSRSEMNVSTLELGDSALYLCASSSQGQGTGTFGSGTRLTVV.